This entry is about one TCR beta chain. This clone was recorded only once. Its specific antigen is unknown. Base qualities are missing; no much larger clone stands one base away. This entry belongs to a study of T cell responses to AZD1222 COVID-19 vaccine (dated by TCRdb to about 2021). In terms of the full investigation: AZD1222 recipients whose second dose came at about 4 weeks and those whose second dose came at about 12 weeks were combined into one group, since spike-specific TCR depth and breadth did not differ between the two schedules. Enrollment into the trials was organized by age into subgroups of 18-55, 56-69 and 70-plus years, and those subgroups contained roughly 150, 30 and 60 TCR-sequenced participants, respectively. A total of 233 trial participants underwent TCR sequencing, of whom under 220 had received two doses of AZD1222 and around 25 had received two doses of the MenACWY control vaccine.

Interpreted using the paper, the time point label stands for: baseline before first vaccination. Samples from vaccinated people were obtained from the UK trials COV001 and COV002, which included a single-blind randomized controlled phase 2/3 trial of AZD1222 (ChAdOx1 nCoV-19) in healthy adults. For TCRbeta chain sequencing, PBMC samples from trial participants were taken at day 0 and at day 28 after the second dose. The CDR3 regions of human TCRbeta chains were subjected to immunosequencing. On the study's bioinformatics: Repertoire TCRs were matched against a reference library of SARS-CoV-2-specific TCRs generated with the MIRA antigen-specificity platform. Breadth was defined as the fraction of unique TCRs that were SARS-CoV-2-associated, and depth was defined as the fraction of total T cells that were SARS-CoV-2-associated. Each spike-specific TCR was assigned to its reactive spike region and to a CD4 or CD8 class using the MIRA data. Log10-transformed breadth and depth values were compared by one-way ANOVA with Sidak's multiple comparisons tests. The immuneACCESS repertoire file appears here via TCRdb, limited to in-frame rearrangements. These files lack a portion of the clones; in checked studies, under half of the deficit traces to unresolved V genes, and the cause of the others is not known. V, J and clone size are those of that table, while D and trimming were read from the DNA. A total of 90,000 to 150,000 clones appear in this sample, more than 75% of them only once. The top ten constitute over 3% of the sample.

What the study reported, not specific to this receptor: Because no day 14 peak-response samples were available, repertoires were characterized only after the peak T cell response. Conclusions about previously exposed vaccinees are limited because only 5 or 6 AZD1222 recipients were SARS-CoV-2 seropositive at baseline. After two AZD1222 doses, spike-specific TCR breadth and depth were significantly higher than at day 0 and than in MenACWY recipients. In the small 56-69-year group, the increase in depth fell short of significance, most likely because of low power. Most participants were white British and females outnumbered males, and the authors suggested that clonal diversity may have been underestimated. CD4 TCRs associated with the vaccine covered the entire spike protein, and the dominant responses were in regions 160-218 and 743-854. Reportedly, almost half of the unique spike-specific TCRs recognized epitopes lying outside the regions that are mutated in the B.1.351 and B.1.1.7 variants.

From the cysteine up to the phenylalanine, the CDR3 has a length of 13 residues. Of all the DNA, just the CDR3 is kept, 39 bases in frame from base 1. V loses 6 bases of germline sequence and J loses 14 bases, and the interval between the two ends is 19 bases. According to the germline V gene (reference sequence), CDR1 reads MNHNY and CDR2 reads SVGAGI. Specimen: peripheral blood, collected on day 0 of AZD1222 vaccination. The receptor was derived from an adult in good health. The chain is encoded by TRBV6-6 joined to TRBJ1-4, and TRBD1 may be the D gene, going by 5 matching bases. The DNA reads TGTGCCAGCAGGGGGGGGGTAGTAGGAGCTCTGTTTTTT. Translated, it gives CASRGGVVGALFF.